This T cell receptor (beta chain) is drawn from a study of T-cell reconstitution after alpha-beta-depleted transplantation in children. The authors prepared the TCRbeta library with unique molecular identifiers. TCRdb analysed the PCR reads with MiXCR anew, one entry per CDR3 protein. This repertoire shows more than 150,000 distinct CDR3 sequences, 6% to 7% found once; its top ten account for around 2.7%. In its sample, this clonotype was seen many times. V was shortened by 0 bases and J by 3 bases, with 8 bases between the two germline ends. Germline CDR1 is ENHRY and CDR2 is SYGVKD. CDR3 length equals 14 residues.

This receptor was identified in a human donor who donated a stem cell graft to a child with Wiskott-Aldrich syndrome. Sequencing was performed on PBMCs from the stem cell graft donor, taken from the stem cell graft. This chain uses TRBV10-3 with TRBJ2-5; D unresolved. The CDR3 DNA sequence: TGTGCCATCAGTGAGTCGCTAGGAAAAGAGACCCAGTACTTC. Amino acid sequence: CAISESLGKETQYF.